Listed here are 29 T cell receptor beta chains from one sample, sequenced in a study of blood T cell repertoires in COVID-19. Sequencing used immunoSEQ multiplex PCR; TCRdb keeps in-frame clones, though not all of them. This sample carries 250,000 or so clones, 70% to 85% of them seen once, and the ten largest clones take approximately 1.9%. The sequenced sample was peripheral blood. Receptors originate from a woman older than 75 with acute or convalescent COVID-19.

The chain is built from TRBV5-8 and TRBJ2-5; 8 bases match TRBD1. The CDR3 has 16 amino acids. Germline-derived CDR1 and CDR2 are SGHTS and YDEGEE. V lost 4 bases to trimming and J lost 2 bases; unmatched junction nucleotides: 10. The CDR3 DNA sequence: TGTGCCAGCAGCACAACCGGGACAGGAATACAAGAGACCCAGTACTTC. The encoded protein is CASSTTGTGIQETQYF.

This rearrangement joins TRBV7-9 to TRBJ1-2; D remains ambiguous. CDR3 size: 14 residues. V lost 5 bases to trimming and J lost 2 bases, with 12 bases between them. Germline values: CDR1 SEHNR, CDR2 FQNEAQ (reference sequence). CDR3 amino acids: CASSVGGLNYGYTF. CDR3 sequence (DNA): TGTGCCAGCAGCGTCGGTGGGCTAAACTATGGCTACACCTTC.

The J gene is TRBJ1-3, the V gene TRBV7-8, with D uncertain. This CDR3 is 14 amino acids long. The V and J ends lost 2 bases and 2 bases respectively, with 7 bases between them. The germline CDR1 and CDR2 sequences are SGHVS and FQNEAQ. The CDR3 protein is CASSLRGTGNTIYF. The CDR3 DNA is TGTGCCAGCAGCTTACGGGGAACTGGAAACACCATATATTTT. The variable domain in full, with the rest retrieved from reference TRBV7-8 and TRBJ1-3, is GAGVSQSPRYKVAKRGQDVALRCDPISGHVSLFWYQQALGQGPEFLTYFQNEAQLDKSGLPSDRFFAERPEGSVSTLKIQRTQQEDSAVYLCASSLRGTGNTIYFGEGSWLTVV.

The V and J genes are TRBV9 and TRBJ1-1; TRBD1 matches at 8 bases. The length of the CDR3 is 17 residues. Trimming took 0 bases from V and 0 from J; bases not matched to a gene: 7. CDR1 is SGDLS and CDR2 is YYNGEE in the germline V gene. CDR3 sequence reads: CASSVGGTGSLNTEAFF. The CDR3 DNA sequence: TGTGCCAGCAGCGTAGGGGGGACAGGATCCTTGAACACTGAAGCTTTCTTT.

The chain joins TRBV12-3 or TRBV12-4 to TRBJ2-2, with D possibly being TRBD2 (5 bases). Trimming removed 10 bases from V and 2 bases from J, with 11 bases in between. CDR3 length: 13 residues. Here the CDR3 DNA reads TGTGCCACCTCGGACTCAAACACCGGGGAGCTGTTTTTT. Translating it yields CATSDSNTGELFF.

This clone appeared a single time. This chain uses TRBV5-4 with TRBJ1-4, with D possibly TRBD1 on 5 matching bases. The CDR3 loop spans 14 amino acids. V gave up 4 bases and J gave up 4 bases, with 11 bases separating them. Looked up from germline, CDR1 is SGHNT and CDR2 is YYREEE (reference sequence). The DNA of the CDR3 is TGTGCCAGCAGCCGAAAAAGGGGTAATGAAAAACTGTTTTTT. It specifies CASSRKRGNEKLFF.

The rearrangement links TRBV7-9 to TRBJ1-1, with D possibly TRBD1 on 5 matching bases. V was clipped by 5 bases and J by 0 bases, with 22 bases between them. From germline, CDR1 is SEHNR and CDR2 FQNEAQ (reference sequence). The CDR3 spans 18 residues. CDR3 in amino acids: CASSPRQSNSGVNTEAFF. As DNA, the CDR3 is TGTGCCAGCAGCCCCCGACAGTCCAATTCTGGGGTGAACACTGAAGCTTTCTTT.

This CDR3 reads CSVLTSGATTDTQYF. The DNA of the CDR3 is TGCAGCGTTTTAACTAGCGGGGCCACCACAGATACGCAGTATTTT. The rearrangement uses TRBV29-1 and TRBJ2-3; 10 nucleotides align to TRBD2. This CDR3 has 15 residues. V lost 5 bases and J lost 2; bases outside the gene matches: 7. CDR1 is SQVTM and CDR2 is ANQGSEA in the germline V gene.

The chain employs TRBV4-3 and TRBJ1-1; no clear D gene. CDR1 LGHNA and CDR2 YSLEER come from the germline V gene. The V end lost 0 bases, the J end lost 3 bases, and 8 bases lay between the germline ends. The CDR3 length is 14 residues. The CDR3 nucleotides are TGCGCCAGCAGCCAAGATTCAACGGACACTGAAGCTTTCTTT. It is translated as CASSQDSTDTEAFF.

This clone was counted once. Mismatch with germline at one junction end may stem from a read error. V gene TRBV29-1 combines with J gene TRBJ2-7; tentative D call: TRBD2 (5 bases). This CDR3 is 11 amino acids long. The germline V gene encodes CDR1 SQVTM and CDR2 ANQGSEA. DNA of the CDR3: TGTAGCGTGACCCGGAGGAACGAGCAGTACTTC. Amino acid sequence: CSVTRRNEQYF.

The CDR3 nucleotides are TGTGCCAGTAGTATTACGGGGGGGCAGACTGAAGCTTTCTTT. Translating gives CASSITGGQTEAFF. The chain employs TRBV19 and TRBJ1-1; possible D gene TRBD1, 6 bases. CDR1 is LNHDA, CDR2 SQIVND, per germline (reference sequence). The CDR3 totals 14 residues. V was trimmed by 3 bases and J by 5 bases, leaving 13 bases between them.

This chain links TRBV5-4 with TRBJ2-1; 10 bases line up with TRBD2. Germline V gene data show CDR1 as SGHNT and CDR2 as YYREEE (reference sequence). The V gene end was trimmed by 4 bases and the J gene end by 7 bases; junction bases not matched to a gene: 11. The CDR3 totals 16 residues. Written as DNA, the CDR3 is TGTGCCAGCAGCCAGAAGGTGAGCGGGAGGGAAAATGAGCAGTTCTTC. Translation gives CASSQKVSGRENEQFF.

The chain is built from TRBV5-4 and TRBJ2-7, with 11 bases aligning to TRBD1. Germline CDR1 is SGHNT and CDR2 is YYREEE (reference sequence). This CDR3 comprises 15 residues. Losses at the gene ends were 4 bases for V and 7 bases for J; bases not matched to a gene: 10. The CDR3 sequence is CASSRGQGAVLEQYF. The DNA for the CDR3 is TGTGCCAGCAGCCGTGGACAGGGGGCCGTCTTGGAGCAGTACTTC.

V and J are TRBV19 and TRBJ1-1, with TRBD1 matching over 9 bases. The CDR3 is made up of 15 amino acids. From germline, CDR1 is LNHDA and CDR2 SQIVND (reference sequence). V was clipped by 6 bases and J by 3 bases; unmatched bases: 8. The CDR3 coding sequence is TGTGCCAGTAGACACAGGGGGCTGGGTGACACTGAAGCTTTCTTT. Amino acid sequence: CASRHRGLGDTEAFF. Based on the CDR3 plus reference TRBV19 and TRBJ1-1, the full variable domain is DGGITQSPKYLFRKEGQNVTLSCEQNLNHDAMYWYRQDPGQGLRLIYYSQIVNDFQKGDIAEGYSVSREKKESFPLTVTSAQKNPTAFYLCASRHRGLGDTEAFFGQGTRLTVV.

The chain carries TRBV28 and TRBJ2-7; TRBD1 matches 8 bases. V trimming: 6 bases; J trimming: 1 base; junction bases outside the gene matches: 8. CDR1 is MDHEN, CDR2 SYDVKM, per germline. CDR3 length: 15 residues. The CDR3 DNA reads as TGTGCCAGCAGCCGGCGGGACAGGCATTCCTACGAGCAGTACTTC. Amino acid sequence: CASSRRDRHSYEQYF.

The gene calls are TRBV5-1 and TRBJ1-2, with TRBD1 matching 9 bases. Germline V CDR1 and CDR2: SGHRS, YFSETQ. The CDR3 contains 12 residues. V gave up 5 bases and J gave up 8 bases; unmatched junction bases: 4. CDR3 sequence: CASSTGGGGYTF. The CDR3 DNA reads TGCGCCAGCAGTACAGGGGGCGGCGGCTACACCTTC.

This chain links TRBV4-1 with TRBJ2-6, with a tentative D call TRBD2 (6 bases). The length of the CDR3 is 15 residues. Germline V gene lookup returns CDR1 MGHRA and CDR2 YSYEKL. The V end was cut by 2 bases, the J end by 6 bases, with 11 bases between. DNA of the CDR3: TGCGCCAGCAGCCAACCCCCGGGAGCGGCCAACGTCCTGACTTTC. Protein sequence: CASSQPPGAANVLTF.

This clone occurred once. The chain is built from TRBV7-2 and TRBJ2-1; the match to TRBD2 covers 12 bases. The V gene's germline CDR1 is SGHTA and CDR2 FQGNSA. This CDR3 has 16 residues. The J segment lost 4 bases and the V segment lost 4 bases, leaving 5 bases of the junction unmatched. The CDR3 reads CASSSLAGGGYNEQFF. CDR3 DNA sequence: TGTGCCAGCAGCTCCCTAGCGGGGGGGGGTTACAATGAGCAGTTCTTC.

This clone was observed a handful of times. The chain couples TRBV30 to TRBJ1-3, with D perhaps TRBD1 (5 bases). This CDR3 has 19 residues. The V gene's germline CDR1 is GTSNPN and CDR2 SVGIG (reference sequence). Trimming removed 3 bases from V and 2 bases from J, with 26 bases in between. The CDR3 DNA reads TGTGCCTGGAGGCCTAGTGACCTTCGGGCAGGGAAGGCTGGAAACACCATATATTTT. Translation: CAWRPSDLRAGKAGNTIYF.

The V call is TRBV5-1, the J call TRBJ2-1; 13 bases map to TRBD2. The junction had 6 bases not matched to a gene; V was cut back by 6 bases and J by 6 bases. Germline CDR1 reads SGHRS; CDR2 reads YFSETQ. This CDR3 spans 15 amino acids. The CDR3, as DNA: TGCGCCAGCACGAAACTAGCGGGGGGGCGCAATGAGCAGTTCTTC. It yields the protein CASTKLAGGRNEQFF. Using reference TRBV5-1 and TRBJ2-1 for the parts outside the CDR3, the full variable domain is KAGVTQTPRYLIKTRGQQVTLSCSPISGHRSVSWYQQTPGQGLQFLFEYFSETQRNKGNFPGRFSGRQFSNSRSEMNVSTLELGDSALYLCASTKLAGGRNEQFFGPGTRLTVL.

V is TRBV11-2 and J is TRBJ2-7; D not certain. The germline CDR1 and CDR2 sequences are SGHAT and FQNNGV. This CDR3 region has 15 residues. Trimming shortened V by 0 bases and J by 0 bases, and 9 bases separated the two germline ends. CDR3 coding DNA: TGTGCCAGCAGCTTAGACCCGCTAAGCTCCTACGAGCAGTACTTC. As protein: CASSLDPLSSYEQYF.

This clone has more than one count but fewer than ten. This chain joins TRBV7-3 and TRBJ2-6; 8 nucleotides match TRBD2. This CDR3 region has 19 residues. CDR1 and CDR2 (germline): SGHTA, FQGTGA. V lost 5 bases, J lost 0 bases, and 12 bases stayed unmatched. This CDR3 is CASSLFGLALFSGANVLTF. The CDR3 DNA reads TGTGCCAGCAGCCTCTTCGGACTAGCCCTCTTCTCTGGGGCCAACGTCCTGACTTTC.

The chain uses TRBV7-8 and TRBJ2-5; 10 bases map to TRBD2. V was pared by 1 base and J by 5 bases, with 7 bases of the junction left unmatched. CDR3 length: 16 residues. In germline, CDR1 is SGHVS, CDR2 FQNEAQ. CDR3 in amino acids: CASSLESGRAGETQYF. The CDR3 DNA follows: TGTGCCAGCAGCTTAGAGAGCGGGAGGGCCGGGGAGACCCAGTACTTC.

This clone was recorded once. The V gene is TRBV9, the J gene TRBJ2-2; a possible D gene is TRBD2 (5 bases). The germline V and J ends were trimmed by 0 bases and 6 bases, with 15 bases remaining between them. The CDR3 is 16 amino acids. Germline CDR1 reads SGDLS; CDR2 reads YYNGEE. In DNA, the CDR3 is TGTGCCAGCAGCGTAGAGTACTATGTGAGGGCCGGGGAGCTGTTTTTT. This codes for CASSVEYYVRAGELFF.

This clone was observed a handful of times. The chain's CDR3 is CASSTLASGNTIYF. The CDR3 nucleotides read TGTGCCAGCAGTACCTTGGCCTCTGGAAACACCATATATTTT. The chain combines TRBV28 with TRBJ1-3; D is ambiguous. Looked up from germline, CDR1 is MDHEN and CDR2 is SYDVKM. The length of the CDR3 is 14 residues. V was shortened by 5 bases and J by 0 bases, with 8 bases between the two germline ends.

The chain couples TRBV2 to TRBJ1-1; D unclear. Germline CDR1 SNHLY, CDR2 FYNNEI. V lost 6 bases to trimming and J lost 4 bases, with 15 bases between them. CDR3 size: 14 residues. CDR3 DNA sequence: TGTGCCAGCAGCCCCCTATCCCCGGGCACTGAAGCTTTCTTT. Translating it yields CASSPLSPGTEAFF.

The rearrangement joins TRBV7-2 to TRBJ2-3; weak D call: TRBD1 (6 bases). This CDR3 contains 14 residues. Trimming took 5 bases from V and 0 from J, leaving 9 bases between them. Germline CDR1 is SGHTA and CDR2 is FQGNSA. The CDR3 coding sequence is TGTGCCAGCAGCCCAGGGGCTAGCACAGATACGCAGTATTTT. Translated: CASSPGASTDTQYF.

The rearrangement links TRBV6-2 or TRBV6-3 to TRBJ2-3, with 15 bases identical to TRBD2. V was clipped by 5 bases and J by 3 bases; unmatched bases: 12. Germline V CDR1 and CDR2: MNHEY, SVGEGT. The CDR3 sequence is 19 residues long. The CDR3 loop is CASSPHVGTSGGPTDTQYF. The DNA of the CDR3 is TGTGCCAGCAGTCCCCATGTCGGGACTAGCGGGGGGCCGACAGATACGCAGTATTTT.

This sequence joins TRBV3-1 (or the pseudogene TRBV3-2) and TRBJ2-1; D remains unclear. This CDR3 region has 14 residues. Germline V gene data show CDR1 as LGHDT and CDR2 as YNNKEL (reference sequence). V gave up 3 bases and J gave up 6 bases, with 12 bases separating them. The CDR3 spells CASSHKTAANEQFF. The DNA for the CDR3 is TGTGCCAGCAGCCATAAAACGGCGGCCAATGAGCAGTTCTTC.